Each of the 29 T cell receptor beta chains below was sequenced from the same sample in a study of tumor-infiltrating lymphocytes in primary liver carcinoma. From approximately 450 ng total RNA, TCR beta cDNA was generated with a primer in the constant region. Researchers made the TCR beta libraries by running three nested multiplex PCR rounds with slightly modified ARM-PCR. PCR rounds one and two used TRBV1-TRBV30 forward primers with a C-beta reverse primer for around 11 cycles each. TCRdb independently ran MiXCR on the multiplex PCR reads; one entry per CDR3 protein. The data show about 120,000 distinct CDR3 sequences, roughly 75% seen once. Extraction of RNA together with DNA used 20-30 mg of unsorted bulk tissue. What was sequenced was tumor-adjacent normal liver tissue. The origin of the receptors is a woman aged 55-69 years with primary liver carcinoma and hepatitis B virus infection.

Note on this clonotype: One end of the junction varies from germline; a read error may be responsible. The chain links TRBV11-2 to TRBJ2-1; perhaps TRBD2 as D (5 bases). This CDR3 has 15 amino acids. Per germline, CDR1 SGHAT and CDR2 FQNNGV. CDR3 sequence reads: CTSSLAAGFNDEQFF. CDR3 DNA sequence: TGTACCAGCAGCTTAGCTGCGGGTTTTAACGATGAGCAGTTCTTC.

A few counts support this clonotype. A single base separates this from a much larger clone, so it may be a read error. CDR3 residues: CASRPGGSGSYEQYF. DNA of the CDR3: TGTGCCAGCAGGCCCGGGGGTAGCGGGAGCTACGAGCAGTACTTC. The chain is built from TRBV6-2 or TRBV6-3 and TRBJ2-7; 9 bases line up with TRBD2. V lost 6 bases, J lost 3 bases, and 9 bases stayed unmatched. Germline V gives CDR1 MNHEY, CDR2 SVGEGT. CDR3 length equals 15 residues.

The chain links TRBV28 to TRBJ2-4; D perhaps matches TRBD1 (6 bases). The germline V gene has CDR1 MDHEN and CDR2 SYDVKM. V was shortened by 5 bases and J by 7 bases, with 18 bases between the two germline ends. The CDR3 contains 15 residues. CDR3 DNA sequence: TGTGCCAGCAGTACCTCTGGGACAAGGCTCAACATTCAGTACTTC. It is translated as CASSTSGTRLNIQYF. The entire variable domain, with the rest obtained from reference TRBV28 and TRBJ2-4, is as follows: DVKVTQSSRYLVKRTGEKVFLECVQDMDHENMFWYRQDPGLGLRLIYFSYDVKMKEKGDIPEGYSVSREKKERFSLILESASTNQTSMYLCASSTSGTRLNIQYFGAGTRLSVL.

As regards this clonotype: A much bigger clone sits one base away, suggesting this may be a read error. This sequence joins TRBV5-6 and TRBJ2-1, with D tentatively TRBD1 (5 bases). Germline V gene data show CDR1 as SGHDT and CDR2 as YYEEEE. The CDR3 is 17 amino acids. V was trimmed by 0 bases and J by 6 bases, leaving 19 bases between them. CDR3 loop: CASSLEDKRIFGNEQFF. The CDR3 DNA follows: TGTGCCAGCAGCTTGGAGGACAAACGGATTTTCGGCAATGAGCAGTTCTTC.

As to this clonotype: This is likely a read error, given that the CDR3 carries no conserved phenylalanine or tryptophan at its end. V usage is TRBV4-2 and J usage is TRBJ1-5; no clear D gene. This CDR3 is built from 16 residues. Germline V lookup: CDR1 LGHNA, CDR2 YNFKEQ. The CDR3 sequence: CASSQDAPGSNQLQHC. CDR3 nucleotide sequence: TGTGCCAGCAGCCAAGATGCCCCTGGAAGCAATCAGCTCCAGCATTGT.

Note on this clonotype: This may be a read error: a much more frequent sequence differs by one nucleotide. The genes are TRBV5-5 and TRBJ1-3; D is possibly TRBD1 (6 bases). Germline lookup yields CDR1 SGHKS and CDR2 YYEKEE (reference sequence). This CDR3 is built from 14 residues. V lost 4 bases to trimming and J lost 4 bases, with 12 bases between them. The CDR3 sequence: CASSERTEGNTIYF. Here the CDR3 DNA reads TGTGCCAGCAGCGAGCGGACAGAAGGAAACACCATATATTTT.

CDR3 region: CSAVPLEGGDGYTF. The CDR3 nucleotides read TGCAGTGCTGTACCCCTGGAGGGGGGAGATGGCTACACCTTC. The V and J genes are TRBV20-1 and TRBJ1-2; possibly TRBD1 for D (6 bases). CDR1 DFQATT and CDR2 SNEGSKA come from the germline V gene (reference sequence). CDR3 length: 14 amino acids. V was cut by 5 bases and J by 6 bases, with 19 bases left in between.

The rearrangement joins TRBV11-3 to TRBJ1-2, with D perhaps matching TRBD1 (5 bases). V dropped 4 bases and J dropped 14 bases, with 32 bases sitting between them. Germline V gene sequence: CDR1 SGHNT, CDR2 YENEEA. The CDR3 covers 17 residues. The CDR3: CASSSGLRGRVTDDKTF. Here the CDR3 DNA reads TGTGCCAGCAGCTCTGGCCTCCGGGGCCGGGTAACTGATGACAAAACCTTC.

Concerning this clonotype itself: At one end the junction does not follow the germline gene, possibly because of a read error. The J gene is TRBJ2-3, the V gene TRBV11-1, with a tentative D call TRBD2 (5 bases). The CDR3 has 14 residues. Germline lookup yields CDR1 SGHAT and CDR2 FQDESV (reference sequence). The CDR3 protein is CANSLRQRVGESHF. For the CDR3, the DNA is TGTGCCAACAGCTTAAGGCAACGTGTGGGAGAGTCACACTTT.

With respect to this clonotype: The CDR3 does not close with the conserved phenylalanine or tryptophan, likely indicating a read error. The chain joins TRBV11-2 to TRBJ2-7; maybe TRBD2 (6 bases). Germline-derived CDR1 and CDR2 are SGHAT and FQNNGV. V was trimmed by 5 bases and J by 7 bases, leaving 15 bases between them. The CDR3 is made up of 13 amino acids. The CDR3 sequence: CASSLQPGGEQYY. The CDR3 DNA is TGTGCCAGCAGCCTTCAGCCCGGAGGGGAGCAGTACTAC.

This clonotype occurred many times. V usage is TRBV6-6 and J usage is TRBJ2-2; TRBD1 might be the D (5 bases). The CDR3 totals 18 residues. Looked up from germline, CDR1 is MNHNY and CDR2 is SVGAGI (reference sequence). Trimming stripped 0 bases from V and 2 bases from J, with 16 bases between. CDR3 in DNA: TGTGCCAGCAGTTACTCCCGTTGGCAGGGTATCAACACCGGGGAGCTGTTTTTT. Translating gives CASSYSRWQGINTGELFF.

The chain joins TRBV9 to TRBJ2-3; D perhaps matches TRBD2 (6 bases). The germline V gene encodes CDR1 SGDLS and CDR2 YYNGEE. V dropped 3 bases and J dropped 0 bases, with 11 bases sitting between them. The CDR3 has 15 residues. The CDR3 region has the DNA TGTGCCAGCAGCGCCGGGACTGTAAGCACAGATACGCAGTATTTT. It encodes CASSAGTVSTDTQYF. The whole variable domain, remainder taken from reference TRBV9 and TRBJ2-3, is DSGVTQTPKHLITATGQRVTLRCSPRSGDLSVYWYQQSLDQGLQFLIQYYNGEERAKGNILERFSAQQFPDLHSELNLSSLELGDSALYFCASSAGTVSTDTQYFGPGTRLTVL.

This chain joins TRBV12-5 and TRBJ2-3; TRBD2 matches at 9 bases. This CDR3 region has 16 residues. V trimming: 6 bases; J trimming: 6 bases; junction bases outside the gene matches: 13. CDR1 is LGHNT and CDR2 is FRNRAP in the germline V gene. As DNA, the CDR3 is TGTGCTAGTGGCTCCGGAGGGACTAGCAGCGCGGATACGCAGTATTTT. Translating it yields CASGSGGTSSADTQYF.

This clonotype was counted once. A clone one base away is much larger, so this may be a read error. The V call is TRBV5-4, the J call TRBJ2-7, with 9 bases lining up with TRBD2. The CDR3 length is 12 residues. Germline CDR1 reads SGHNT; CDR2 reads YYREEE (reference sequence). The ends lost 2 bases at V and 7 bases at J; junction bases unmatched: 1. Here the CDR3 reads CASSFGLAEQYF. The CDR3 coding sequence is TGTGCCAGCAGCTTCGGACTAGCGGAGCAGTACTTC.

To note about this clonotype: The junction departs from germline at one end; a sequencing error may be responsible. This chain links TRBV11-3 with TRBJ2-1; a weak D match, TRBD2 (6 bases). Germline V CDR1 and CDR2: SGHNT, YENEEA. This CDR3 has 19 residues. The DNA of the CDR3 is TGTGCCTGCAGCTTAGAGGCTAGCGAGAAGGCCCGCTCCTACAATGAGCAGTTCTTC. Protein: CACSLEASEKARSYNEQFF.

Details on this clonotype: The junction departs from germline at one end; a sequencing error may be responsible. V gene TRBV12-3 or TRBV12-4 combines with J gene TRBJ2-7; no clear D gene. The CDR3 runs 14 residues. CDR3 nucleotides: TGTGCCTGCACCAGAGACGCCGGCTCCTACGAGCAGTATTTC. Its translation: CACTRDAGSYEQYF.

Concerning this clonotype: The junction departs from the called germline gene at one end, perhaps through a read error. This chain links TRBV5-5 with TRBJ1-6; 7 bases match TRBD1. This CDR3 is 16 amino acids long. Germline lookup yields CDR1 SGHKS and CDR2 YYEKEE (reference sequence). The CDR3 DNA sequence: TGTGCCAGCACGCGCAGGGGGGGCTCCTATAATTCACCCCCCCACTTT. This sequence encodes CASTRRGGSYNSPPHF.

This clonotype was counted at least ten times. CDR3 DNA sequence: TGTGCCAGCACCCTAGGGGGCACCGGGGAGCTGTTTTTT. This encodes CASTLGGTGELFF. The chain carries TRBV28 and TRBJ2-2; possibly TRBD1 for D (6 bases). The CDR3 extends over 13 amino acids. V was trimmed by 7 bases and J by 4 bases, leaving 10 bases between them. Germline V gene data show CDR1 as MDHEN and CDR2 as SYDVKM. The full variable domain, its missing parts supplied by reference TRBV28 and TRBJ2-2, is DVKVTQSSRYLVKRTGEKVFLECVQDMDHENMFWYRQDPGLGLRLIYFSYDVKMKEKGDIPEGYSVSREKKERFSLILESASTNQTSMYLCASTLGGTGELFFGEGSRLTVL.

The CDR3 loop is CASSLGMEGASGYTF. CDR3 DNA sequence: TGTGCCAGCAGCTTAGGGATGGAGGGGGCGAGTGGCTACACCTTC. The chain recombines TRBV7-9 with TRBJ1-2, with 7 bases that match TRBD1. After removal of 1 base from V and 7 bases from J, the junction contained 9 bases not matched to a gene. The CDR3 covers 15 residues. Germline values: CDR1 SEHNR, CDR2 FQNEAQ (reference sequence).

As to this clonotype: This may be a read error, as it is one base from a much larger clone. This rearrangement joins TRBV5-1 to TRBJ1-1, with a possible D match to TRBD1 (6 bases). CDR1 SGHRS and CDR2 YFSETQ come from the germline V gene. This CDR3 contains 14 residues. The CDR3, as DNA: TGCACCAGCAGCTTACAGGGTTTGAACACTGAAGCTTTCTTT. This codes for CTSSLQGLNTEAFF.

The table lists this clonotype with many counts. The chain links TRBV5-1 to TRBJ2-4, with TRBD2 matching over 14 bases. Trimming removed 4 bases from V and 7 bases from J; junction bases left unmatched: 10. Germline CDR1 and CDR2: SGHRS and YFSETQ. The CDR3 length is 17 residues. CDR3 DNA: TGCGCCAGCAGCATTCCGGGACTAGCGGGAGAGCGGAACATTCAGTACTTC. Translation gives CASSIPGLAGERNIQYF.

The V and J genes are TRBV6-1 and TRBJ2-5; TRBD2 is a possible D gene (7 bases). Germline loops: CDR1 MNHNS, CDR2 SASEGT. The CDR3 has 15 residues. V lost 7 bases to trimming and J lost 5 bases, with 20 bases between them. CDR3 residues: CASNERGGVVETQYF. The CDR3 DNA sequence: TGTGCCAGCAACGAACGAGGGGGGGTTGTCGAGACCCAGTACTTC.

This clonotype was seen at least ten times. The CDR3 sequence is CASSEYRGPQHF. DNA for the CDR3: TGTGCCAGCAGTGAGTACAGGGGGCCCCAGCATTTT. J is TRBJ1-5 and V is TRBV6-5; 7 bases fit TRBD1. The V and J ends lost 5 bases and 9 bases, in that order; junction bases with no gene match: 4. The germline V gene encodes CDR1 MNHEY and CDR2 SVGAGI. This CDR3 contains 12 residues.

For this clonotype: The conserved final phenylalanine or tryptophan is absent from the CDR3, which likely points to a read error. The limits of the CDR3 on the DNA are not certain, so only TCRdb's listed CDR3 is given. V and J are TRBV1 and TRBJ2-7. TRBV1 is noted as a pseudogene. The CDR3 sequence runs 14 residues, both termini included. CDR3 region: CTSSHDGRSYEQYL.

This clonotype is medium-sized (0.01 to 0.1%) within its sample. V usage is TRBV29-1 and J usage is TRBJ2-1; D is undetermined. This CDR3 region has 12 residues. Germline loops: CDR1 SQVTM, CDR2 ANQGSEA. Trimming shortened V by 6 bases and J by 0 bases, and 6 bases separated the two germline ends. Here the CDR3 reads CSVQDSYNEQFF. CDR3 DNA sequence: TGCAGCGTACAAGACTCCTACAATGAGCAGTTCTTC.

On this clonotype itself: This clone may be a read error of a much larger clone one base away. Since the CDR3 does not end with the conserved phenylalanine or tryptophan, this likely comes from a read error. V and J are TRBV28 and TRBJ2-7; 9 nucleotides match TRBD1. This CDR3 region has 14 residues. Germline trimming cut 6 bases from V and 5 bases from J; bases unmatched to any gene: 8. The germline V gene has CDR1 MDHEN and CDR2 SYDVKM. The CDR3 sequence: CASRRDRVDHEQYS. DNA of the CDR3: TGTGCCAGCAGGCGGGACAGGGTAGACCACGAGCAGTACTCC.

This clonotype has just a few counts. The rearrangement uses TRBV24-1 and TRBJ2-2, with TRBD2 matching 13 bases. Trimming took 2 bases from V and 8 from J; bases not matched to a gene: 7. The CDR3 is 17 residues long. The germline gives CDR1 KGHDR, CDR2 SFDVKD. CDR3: CATSDSLAGGPLGELFF. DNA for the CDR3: TGTGCCACCAGTGATTCACTAGCGGGAGGGCCTTTAGGGGAGCTGTTTTTT.

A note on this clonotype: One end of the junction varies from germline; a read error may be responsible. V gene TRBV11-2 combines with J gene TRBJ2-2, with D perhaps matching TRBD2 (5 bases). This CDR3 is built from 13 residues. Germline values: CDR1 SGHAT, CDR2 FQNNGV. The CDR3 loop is CASSSDRTGELFF. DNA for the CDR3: TGTGCCAGCAGCTCAGATAGGACTGGGGAGCTCTTCTTT.

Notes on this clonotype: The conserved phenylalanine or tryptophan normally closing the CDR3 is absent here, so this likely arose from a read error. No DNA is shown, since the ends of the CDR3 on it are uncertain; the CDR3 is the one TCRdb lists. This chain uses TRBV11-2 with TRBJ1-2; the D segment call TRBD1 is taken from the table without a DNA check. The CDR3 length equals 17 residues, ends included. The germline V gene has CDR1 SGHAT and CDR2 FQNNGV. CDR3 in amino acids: CASSLLRRRDRRYGYTC.